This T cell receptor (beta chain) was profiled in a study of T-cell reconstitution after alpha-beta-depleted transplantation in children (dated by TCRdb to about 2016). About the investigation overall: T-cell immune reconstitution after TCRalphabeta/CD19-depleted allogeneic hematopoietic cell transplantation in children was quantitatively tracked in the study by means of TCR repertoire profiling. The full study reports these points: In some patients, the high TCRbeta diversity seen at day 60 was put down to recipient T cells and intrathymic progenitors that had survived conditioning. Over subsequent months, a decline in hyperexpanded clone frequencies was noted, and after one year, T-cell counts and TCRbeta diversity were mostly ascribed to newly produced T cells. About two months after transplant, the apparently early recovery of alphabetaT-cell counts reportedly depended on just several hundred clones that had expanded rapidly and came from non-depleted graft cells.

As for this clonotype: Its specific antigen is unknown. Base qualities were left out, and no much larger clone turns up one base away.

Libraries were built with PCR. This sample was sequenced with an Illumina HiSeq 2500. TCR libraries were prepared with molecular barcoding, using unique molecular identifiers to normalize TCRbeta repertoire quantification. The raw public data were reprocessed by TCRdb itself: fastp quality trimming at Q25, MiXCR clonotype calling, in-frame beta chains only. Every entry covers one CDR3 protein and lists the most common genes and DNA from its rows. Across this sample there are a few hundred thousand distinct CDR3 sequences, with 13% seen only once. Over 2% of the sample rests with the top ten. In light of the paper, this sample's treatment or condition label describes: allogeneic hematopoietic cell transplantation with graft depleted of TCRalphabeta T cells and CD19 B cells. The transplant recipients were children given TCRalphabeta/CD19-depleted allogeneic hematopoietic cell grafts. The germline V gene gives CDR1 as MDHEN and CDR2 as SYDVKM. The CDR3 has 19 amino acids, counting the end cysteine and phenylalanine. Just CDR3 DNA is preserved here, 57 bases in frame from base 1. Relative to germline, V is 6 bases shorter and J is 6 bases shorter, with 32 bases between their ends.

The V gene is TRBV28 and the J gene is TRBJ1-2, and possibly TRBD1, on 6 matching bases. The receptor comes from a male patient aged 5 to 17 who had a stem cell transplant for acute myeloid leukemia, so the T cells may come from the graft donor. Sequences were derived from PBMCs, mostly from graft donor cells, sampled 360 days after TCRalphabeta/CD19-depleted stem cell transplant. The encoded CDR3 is CASRSPGAFFRGDGNGYTF. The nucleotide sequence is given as TGTGCCAGCAGGTCCCCGGGGGCCTTTTTCCGAGGTGATGGAAATGGCTACACCTTC.